A single sample is the source of the 8 T cell receptor beta chains below, sequenced in a study of memory CD4+ T cells and cytomegalovirus serostatus. TCRdb's copy holds only in-frame clones and misses some; the assay was immunoSEQ multiplex PCR. The data contain under 50,000 clones, just under 80% of them singletons. The sort gate was single viable CD3+CD4+CD8-CD45RO+ cells for memory CD4+ T cells. The sample taken for sequencing was memory CD4+ T cells from blood. These receptors originate from an adult in good health and CMV-seronegative.

The chain couples TRBV25-1 to TRBJ1-2, with 7 nucleotides matching TRBD1. Germline V gene lookup returns CDR1 MGHDK and CDR2 SYGVNS. With 4 bases clipped from V and 8 bases from J, the junction kept 7 bases outside the gene matches. The CDR3 is 13 amino acids. As DNA, the CDR3 is TGTGCCAGCAGTGCGACAGGGATTGGCGGCTACACCTTC. It encodes CASSATGIGGYTF.

The rearrangement joins TRBV4-1 to TRBJ1-5, with D possibly matching TRBD1 (6 bases). Germline-derived CDR1 and CDR2 are MGHRA and YSYEKL. The CDR3 sequence is 14 residues long. Trimming removed 1 base at V and 7 bases at J, with 11 bases between. The CDR3 sequence is CASSQGGGGQPQHF. CDR3 nucleotides: TGCGCCAGCAGCCAAGGCGGGGGCGGACAGCCCCAGCATTTT.

This sequence joins TRBV4-2 and TRBJ1-6; 8 nucleotides align to TRBD1. There are 18 residues in the CDR3. Germline V gene data show CDR1 as LGHNA and CDR2 as YNFKEQ. The V gene end was trimmed by 0 bases and the J gene end by 9 bases; junction bases not matched to a gene: 13. Here the CDR3 reads CASSQDQTGASGISPLHF. DNA for the CDR3: TGTGCCAGCAGCCAAGACCAGACAGGGGCCAGCGGGATTTCACCCCTCCACTTT.

The CDR3 DNA follows: TGCGCCAACGAAACGAACGGGACTAGCGTAACCAATGAGCAGTTCTTC. Translated: CANETNGTSVTNEQFF. The chain carries TRBV10-1 and TRBJ2-1; 10 bases agree with TRBD2. The CDR3 has 16 amino acids. The germline CDR1 and CDR2 sequences are WNHNN and SYGVQD (reference sequence). V was pared by 10 bases and J by 6 bases, with 15 bases of the junction left unmatched.

This chain joins TRBV28 and TRBJ2-1, with 9 bases that match TRBD1. The CDR3 is 15 amino acids. The germline gives CDR1 MDHEN, CDR2 SYDVKM. The V segment lost 6 bases and the J segment 2 bases; nucleotides outside the gene matches: 5. CDR3 sequence: CASRSGDRAYNEQFF. The CDR3 nucleotides are TGTGCCAGCAGATCCGGGGACAGGGCCTACAATGAGCAGTTCTTC.

Worth noting for this clone: Additional DNA sequences in this sample encode the identical CDR3. The J gene is TRBJ2-5, the V gene TRBV10-3; D uncertain. V shed 0 bases and J shed 4 bases, with 9 bases lying between them. The V gene's germline CDR1 is ENHRY and CDR2 SYGVKD. The CDR3 covers 14 residues. CDR3 nucleotide sequence: TGTGCCATCAGTGAGTCCGCTAGTTCAGAGACCCAGTACTTC. Translating gives CAISESASSETQYF.

The rearrangement joins TRBV28 to TRBJ1-1, with 7 bases identical to TRBD1. Germline-derived CDR1 and CDR2 are MDHEN and SYDVKM. V lost 6 bases to trimming and J lost 1 base; unmatched junction nucleotides: 5. CDR3 length: 14 amino acids. The chain's CDR3 is CASSTGTENTEAFF. The CDR3 bases are TGTGCCAGCAGCACCGGGACAGAGAACACTGAAGCTTTCTTT.

The chain links TRBV10-3 to TRBJ1-1; D is ambiguous. The CDR3 consists of 13 residues. Trimming left V 0 bases short and J 4 bases short, with 6 bases between. CDR1 and CDR2 (germline): ENHRY, SYGVKD. In DNA form, the CDR3 reads TGTGCCATCAGTGAGTCCCACTCCACTGAAGCTTTCTTT. This codes for CAISESHSTEAFF.